Presented here are 25 T cell receptor beta chains from one specimen sequenced in a study of T cells in Graves' hyperthyroidism and ophthalmopathy. The CDR3 regions of TCR beta were amplified from RNA transcripts. Researchers ran a first-round RT-PCR on the TCR CDR3 using the HTBI primer set. TCRdb called the multiplex PCR reads again in MiXCR, with one record for every CDR3 protein. The sample consists of hundreds of thousands of distinct CDR3 sequences, 16% of them appearing once. Sequences were obtained from blood. These receptors were collected from a woman in her late teens or twenties with Graves' hyperthyroidism.

This clonotype has a count of ten or more. This chain connects TRBV27 to TRBJ2-7; possible D gene TRBD2, 5 bases. This CDR3 has 14 residues. The V gene's germline CDR1 is MNHEY and CDR2 SMNVEV (reference sequence). The V end was cut by 5 bases, the J end by 6 bases, with 17 bases between. The CDR3 region has the DNA TGTGCCAGCAGTGGGTCGCTAGCTCGGGGCGAGCAGTACTTC. Its translation: CASSGSLARGEQYF.

The rearrangement joins TRBV4-1 to TRBJ2-7, with a possible D match to TRBD2 (5 bases). Germline lookup yields CDR1 MGHRA and CDR2 YSYEKL. V was cut by 2 bases and J by 6 bases, with 23 bases left in between. There are 17 residues in the CDR3. CDR3 nucleotide sequence: TGCGCCAGCAGCCAAAGAGGGCCCACGGGAATCCTCTCCGAGCAGTACTTC. This gives the protein CASSQRGPTGILSEQYF.

The chain joins TRBV11-2 to TRBJ1-2; 7 bases match TRBD1. The CDR3 is 15 amino acids. Trimming took 2 bases from V and 4 from J; bases not matched to a gene: 7. The germline CDR1 and CDR2 sequences are SGHAT and FQNNGV. The CDR3 DNA is TGTGCCAGCAGCTTATCTAGGGGGCTGTTCTATGGCTACACCTTC. It encodes CASSLSRGLFYGYTF. The entire variable domain, with the rest obtained from reference TRBV11-2 and TRBJ1-2, is as follows: EAGVAQSPRYKIIEKRQSVAFWCNPISGHATLYWYQQILGQGPKLLIQFQNNGVVDDSQLPKDRFSAERLKGVDSTLKIQPAKLEDSAVYLCASSLSRGLFYGYTFGSGTRLTVV.

CDR3: CASRIPRDTTDTQYF. CDR3 nucleotide sequence: TGCGCCAGCAGGATTCCTCGGGACACCACAGATACGCAGTATTTT. The rearrangement uses TRBV5-1 and TRBJ2-3, with D possibly matching TRBD1 (6 bases). From germline, CDR1 is SGHRS and CDR2 YFSETQ. Trimming shortened V by 5 bases and J by 2 bases, and 15 bases separated the two germline ends. The CDR3 extends over 15 amino acids.

Details on this clonotype: Possible read error: a much larger clone is one base away. This chain connects TRBV20-1 to TRBJ2-7, with 10 bases lining up with TRBD1. Germline V gene sequence: CDR1 DFQATT, CDR2 SNEGSKA (reference sequence). This CDR3 is built from 14 residues. This chain's CDR3 is CSARDRGVPYERYF. The CDR3 DNA reads as TGCAGTGCTAGGGACAGGGGGGTTCCCTACGAGCGGTACTTC.

The sample holds many counts of this clonotype. V is TRBV2 and J is TRBJ1-6, with 7 bases matching TRBD1. Germline CDR1 is SNHLY and CDR2 is FYNNEI. With 4 bases clipped from V and 7 bases from J, the junction kept 7 bases outside the gene matches. This CDR3 has 15 residues. DNA for the CDR3: TGTGCCAGCAGTGGAACAGGGGCTGACAATTCACCCCTCCACTTT. Translated: CASSGTGADNSPLHF.

V gene TRBV11-3 combines with J gene TRBJ2-7; D remains unclear. CDR1 is SGHNT, CDR2 YENEEA, per germline. The CDR3 runs 14 residues. Trimming took 1 base from V and 6 from J, leaving 13 bases between them. The CDR3: CASSLGVEPPEQYF. CDR3 sequence (DNA): TGTGCCAGCAGCTTAGGAGTAGAACCTCCCGAGCAGTACTTC.

At least ten counts were recorded for this clonotype. The chain uses TRBV7-8 and TRBJ1-2, with D perhaps matching TRBD1 (5 bases). V lost 2 bases and J lost 4, with 11 bases in between. Germline V gives CDR1 SGHVS, CDR2 FQNEAQ. This CDR3 contains 14 residues. CDR3 nucleotide sequence: TGTGCCAGCAGCTTATTTACAGGCCCCTATGGCTACACCTTC. This gives the protein CASSLFTGPYGYTF.

There are many counts of this clonotype. This chain uses TRBV12-3 or TRBV12-4 with TRBJ1-5; the match to TRBD1 covers 10 bases. The trim removed 0 bases at V and 5 bases at J, leaving 1 base unmatched. The CDR3 is made up of 15 amino acids. The CDR3 nucleotides are TGTGCCAGCAGTTTAGCGGGGACAGGGGATCAGCCCCAGCATTTT. This encodes CASSLAGTGDQPQHF.

This clonotype has a handful of counts. This rearrangement joins TRBV3-1 to TRBJ2-2; 13 nucleotides align to TRBD2. The germline V gene encodes CDR1 LGHDT and CDR2 YNNKEL (reference sequence). V lost 4 bases and J lost 3; bases outside the gene matches: 8. The CDR3 length is 18 residues. This chain's CDR3 is CASSPRLAGGQDTGELFF. The CDR3 region has the DNA TGTGCCAGCAGCCCCAGACTAGCGGGAGGTCAAGACACCGGGGAGCTGTTTTTT.

J is TRBJ2-1 and V is TRBV5-1; 13 bases are a match to TRBD2. The germline gives CDR1 SGHRS, CDR2 YFSETQ. Trimming removed 5 bases from V and 6 bases from J; junction bases left unmatched: 5. CDR3 size: 15 residues. In DNA form, the CDR3 reads TGCGCCAGCAGACCCGGACTAGCGGGAGCCAATGAGCAGTTCTTC. This translates into CASRPGLAGANEQFF.

This clonotype was seen a single time. This sequence joins TRBV5-1 and TRBJ2-5; D is unresolved. From germline, CDR1 is SGHRS and CDR2 YFSETQ. The V and J ends lost 0 bases and 1 base respectively, with 7 bases between them. The CDR3 has 14 amino acids. The CDR3 nucleotides read TGCGCCAGCAGCTTGGGACCCGTCCAAGAGACCCAGTACTTC. Amino acid sequence: CASSLGPVQETQYF.

The CDR3 reads CATSDLLGGMSNQPQHF. The CDR3 DNA reads as TGTGCCACCAGTGACCTGCTCGGTGGGATGAGCAATCAGCCCCAGCATTTT. The V gene is TRBV24-1, the J gene TRBJ1-5; D remains ambiguous. Germline V gene lookup returns CDR1 KGHDR and CDR2 SFDVKD. V dropped 4 bases and J dropped 1 base, with 16 bases sitting between them. The CDR3 spans 17 residues.

CDR3 amino acids: CASSAKPGTGGRVDNSPLHF. The CDR3 DNA reads TGCGCCAGCAGCGCTAAGCCCGGGACAGGGGGCAGGGTGGATAATTCACCCCTCCACTTT. The chain recombines TRBV5-1 with TRBJ1-6, with TRBD1 matching over 12 bases. The CDR3 is 20 residues long. Trimming cost V 4 bases and J 5 bases; bases outside gene matches: 16. The V gene's germline CDR1 is SGHRS and CDR2 YFSETQ.

The CDR3 DNA sequence: TGTGCCAGCATCGCCCCGGGGGCACCCTACGAGCAGTACTTC. Translated, it gives CASIAPGAPYEQYF. This chain connects TRBV10-3 to TRBJ2-7; either TRBD1 or TRBD2 may supply D (6 bases each). The CDR3 extends over 14 amino acids. Germline-derived CDR1 and CDR2 are ENHRY and SYGVKD. V shed 10 bases and J shed 2 bases, with 18 bases lying between them.

The chain has TRBV2 and TRBJ2-3; the D gene is possibly TRBD2 (6 bases). Trimming stripped 6 bases from V and 0 bases from J, with 19 bases between. The germline CDR1 and CDR2 sequences are SNHLY and FYNNEI. This CDR3 is 17 amino acids long. The CDR3 DNA reads as TGTGCCAGCAGGCCCGGGGCTAGCGCAACTAGCACAGATACGCAGTATTTT. The encoded protein is CASRPGASATSTDTQYF.

The chain is built from TRBV24-1 and TRBJ2-7; TRBD1 matches at 9 bases. The CDR3 totals 14 residues. Germline V gives CDR1 KGHDR, CDR2 SFDVKD. The V segment lost 3 bases and the J segment 5 bases; nucleotides outside the gene matches: 4. DNA of the CDR3: TGTGCCACCAGTGATCCGGACAGGGGCAACGAGCAGTACTTC. As protein: CATSDPDRGNEQYF.

As to this clonotype: A much larger clone is a single base away; this may be a read error. The chain couples TRBV10-3 to TRBJ1-1; 8 nucleotides match TRBD1. V shed 8 bases, J shed 1 base, and the junction held 0 bases outside the gene matches. Looked up from germline, CDR1 is ENHRY and CDR2 is SYGVKD. The CDR3 spans 12 residues. CDR3 sequence reads: CAIGQGNTEAFF. Written as DNA, the CDR3 is TGTGCCATCGGACAGGGGAACACTGAAGCTTTCTTT.

The table lists this clonotype with a count of one. CDR3 coding DNA: TGTGCCAGCACCGAGGTTACCTACGAGCAGTACTTC. Translating it yields CASTEVTYEQYF. The V gene is TRBV2, the J gene TRBJ2-7; no reliable D call. CDR1 is SNHLY and CDR2 is FYNNEI in the germline V gene. V was trimmed by 7 bases and J by 2 bases, leaving 9 bases between them. This CDR3 comprises 12 residues.

J is TRBJ2-7 and V is TRBV10-3; 9 bases map to TRBD1. The CDR3 is 14 residues long. Germline V gene lookup returns CDR1 ENHRY and CDR2 SYGVKD. With V trimmed by 10 bases and J by 2 bases, 9 bases remained unmatched. For the CDR3, the DNA is TGTGCCACCGGAGACAGGGGGGGACCCTACGAGCAGTACTTC. This codes for CATGDRGGPYEQYF.

The chain combines TRBV11-3 with TRBJ2-7; D gene ambiguous. The CDR3 is made up of 13 amino acids. Germline V gene lookup returns CDR1 SGHNT and CDR2 YENEEA. Trimming removed 1 base at V and 9 bases at J, with 13 bases between. In DNA form, the CDR3 reads TGTGCCAGCAGCTTAGGTCGCGGCAGAAGGCAGTACTTC. It yields the protein CASSLGRGRRQYF.

This clonotype turned up a few times. The CDR3 nucleotides are TGTGCCAGCAGGACCGGGCCCAAAGAGACCCAGTACTTC. Amino acid sequence: CASRTGPKETQYF. The genes are TRBV5-5 and TRBJ2-5; D gene uncertain. Trimming took off 5 bases at V and 3 bases at J, with 11 bases between the two ends. Germline V gene lookup returns CDR1 SGHKS and CDR2 YYEKEE (reference sequence). The CDR3 has 13 amino acids.

As DNA, the CDR3 is TGTGCCAGCAGTTATTCCCCGGGACAGACGAACACTGAAGCTTTCTTT. As protein: CASSYSPGQTNTEAFF. The chain is built from TRBV6-2 or TRBV6-3 and TRBJ1-1; TRBD1 aligns across 7 bases. The CDR3 covers 16 residues. CDR1 and CDR2 (germline): MNHEY, SVGEGT. V shed 3 bases, J shed 1 base, and the junction held 8 bases outside the gene matches.

This clonotype came up many times. The V gene is TRBV3-1, the J gene TRBJ2-5; tentative D call: TRBD2 (5 bases). Trimming cost V 1 base and J 5 bases, with 11 bases left between them. CDR1 LGHDT and CDR2 YNNKEL come from the germline V gene (reference sequence). The CDR3 runs to 14 residues. As DNA, the CDR3 is TGTGCCAGCAGCCAAGTGAGGACTTGGGAGACCCAGTACTTC. It translates to CASSQVRTWETQYF.

With respect to this clonotype: One end of the junction fails to match germline, which may point to a read error. V usage is TRBV12-3 or TRBV12-4 and J usage is TRBJ1-1; no clear D gene. This CDR3 contains 13 residues. CDR3 in DNA: TGTGTCAGCAGCGCGGACGGGAACACTGAAGCTTTCTTT. Its translation: CVSSADGNTEAFF.